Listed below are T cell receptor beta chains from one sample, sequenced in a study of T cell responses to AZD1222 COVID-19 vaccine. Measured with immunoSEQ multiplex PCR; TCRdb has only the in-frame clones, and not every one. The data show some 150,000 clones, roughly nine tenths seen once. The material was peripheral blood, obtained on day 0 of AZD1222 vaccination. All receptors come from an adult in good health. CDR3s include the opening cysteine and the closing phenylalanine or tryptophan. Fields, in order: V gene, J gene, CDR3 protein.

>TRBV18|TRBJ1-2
CASSPPTGGVGLYGYTF
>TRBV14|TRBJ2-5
CASSQDGGLGQETQYF
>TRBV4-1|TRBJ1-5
CASSRGTGGMDQPQHF
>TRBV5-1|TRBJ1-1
CASSFAGGTEAFF
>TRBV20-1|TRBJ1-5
CSASRGPLEINQPQHF
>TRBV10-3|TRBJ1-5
CAISDSSLSNQPQHF
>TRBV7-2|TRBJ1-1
CASRLGGGRGTEAFF
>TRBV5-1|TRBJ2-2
CASSLVGGDTGELFF
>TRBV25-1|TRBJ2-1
CASGPYNEQFF
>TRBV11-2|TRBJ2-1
CASSLSSPEYNEQFF
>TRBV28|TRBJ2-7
CASSLIGLLLSHEQYF
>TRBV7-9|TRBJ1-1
CASSLRTENTEAFF
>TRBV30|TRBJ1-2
CAWTGRGTRGGYTF
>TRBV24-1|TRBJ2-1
CATSDLPANEQFF
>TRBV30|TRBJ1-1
CAWSRRGRNTEAFF
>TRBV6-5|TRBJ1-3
CASSPGRDRNTIYF
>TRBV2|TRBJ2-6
CASSETESRGANVLTF
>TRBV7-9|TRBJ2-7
CASSRTSGNYEQYF
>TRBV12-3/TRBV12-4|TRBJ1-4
CASSLLDGSLLFF
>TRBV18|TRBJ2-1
CASSPVAGLSSYNEQFF
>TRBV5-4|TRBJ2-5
CASSPGLVETQYF
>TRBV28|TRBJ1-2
CASRQHQGSGAQNGYTF
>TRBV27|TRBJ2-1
CASSLYRGGRLYNEQFF
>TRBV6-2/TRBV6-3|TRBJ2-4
CASSRMGGAKNIQYF